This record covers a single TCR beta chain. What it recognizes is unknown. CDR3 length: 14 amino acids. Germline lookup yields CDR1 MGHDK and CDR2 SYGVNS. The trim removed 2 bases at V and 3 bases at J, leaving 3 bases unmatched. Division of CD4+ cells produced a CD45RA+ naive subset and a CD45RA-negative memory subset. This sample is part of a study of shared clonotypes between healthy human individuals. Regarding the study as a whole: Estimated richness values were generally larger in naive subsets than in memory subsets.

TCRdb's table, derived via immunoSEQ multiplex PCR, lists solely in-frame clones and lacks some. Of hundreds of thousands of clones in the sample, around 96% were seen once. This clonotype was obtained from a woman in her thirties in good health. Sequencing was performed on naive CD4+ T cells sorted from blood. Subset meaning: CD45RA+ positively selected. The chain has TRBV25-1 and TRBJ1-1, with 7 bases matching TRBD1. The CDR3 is CASSEIDRDTEAFF. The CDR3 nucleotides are TGTGCCAGCAGTGAAATCGACAGGGACACTGAAGCTTTCTTT.